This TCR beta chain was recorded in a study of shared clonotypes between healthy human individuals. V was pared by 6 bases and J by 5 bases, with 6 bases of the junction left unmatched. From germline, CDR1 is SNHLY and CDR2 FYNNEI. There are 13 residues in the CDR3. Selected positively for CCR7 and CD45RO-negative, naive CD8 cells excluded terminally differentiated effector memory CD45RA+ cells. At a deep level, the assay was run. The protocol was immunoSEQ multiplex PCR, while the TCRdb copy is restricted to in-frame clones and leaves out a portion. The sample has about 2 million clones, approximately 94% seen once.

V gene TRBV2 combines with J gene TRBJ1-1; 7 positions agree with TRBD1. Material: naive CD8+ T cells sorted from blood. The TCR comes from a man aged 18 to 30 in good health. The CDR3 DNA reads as TGTGCCAGCAGCCCCGACAGGGAAACTGAAGCTTTCTTT. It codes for CASSPDRETEAFF.